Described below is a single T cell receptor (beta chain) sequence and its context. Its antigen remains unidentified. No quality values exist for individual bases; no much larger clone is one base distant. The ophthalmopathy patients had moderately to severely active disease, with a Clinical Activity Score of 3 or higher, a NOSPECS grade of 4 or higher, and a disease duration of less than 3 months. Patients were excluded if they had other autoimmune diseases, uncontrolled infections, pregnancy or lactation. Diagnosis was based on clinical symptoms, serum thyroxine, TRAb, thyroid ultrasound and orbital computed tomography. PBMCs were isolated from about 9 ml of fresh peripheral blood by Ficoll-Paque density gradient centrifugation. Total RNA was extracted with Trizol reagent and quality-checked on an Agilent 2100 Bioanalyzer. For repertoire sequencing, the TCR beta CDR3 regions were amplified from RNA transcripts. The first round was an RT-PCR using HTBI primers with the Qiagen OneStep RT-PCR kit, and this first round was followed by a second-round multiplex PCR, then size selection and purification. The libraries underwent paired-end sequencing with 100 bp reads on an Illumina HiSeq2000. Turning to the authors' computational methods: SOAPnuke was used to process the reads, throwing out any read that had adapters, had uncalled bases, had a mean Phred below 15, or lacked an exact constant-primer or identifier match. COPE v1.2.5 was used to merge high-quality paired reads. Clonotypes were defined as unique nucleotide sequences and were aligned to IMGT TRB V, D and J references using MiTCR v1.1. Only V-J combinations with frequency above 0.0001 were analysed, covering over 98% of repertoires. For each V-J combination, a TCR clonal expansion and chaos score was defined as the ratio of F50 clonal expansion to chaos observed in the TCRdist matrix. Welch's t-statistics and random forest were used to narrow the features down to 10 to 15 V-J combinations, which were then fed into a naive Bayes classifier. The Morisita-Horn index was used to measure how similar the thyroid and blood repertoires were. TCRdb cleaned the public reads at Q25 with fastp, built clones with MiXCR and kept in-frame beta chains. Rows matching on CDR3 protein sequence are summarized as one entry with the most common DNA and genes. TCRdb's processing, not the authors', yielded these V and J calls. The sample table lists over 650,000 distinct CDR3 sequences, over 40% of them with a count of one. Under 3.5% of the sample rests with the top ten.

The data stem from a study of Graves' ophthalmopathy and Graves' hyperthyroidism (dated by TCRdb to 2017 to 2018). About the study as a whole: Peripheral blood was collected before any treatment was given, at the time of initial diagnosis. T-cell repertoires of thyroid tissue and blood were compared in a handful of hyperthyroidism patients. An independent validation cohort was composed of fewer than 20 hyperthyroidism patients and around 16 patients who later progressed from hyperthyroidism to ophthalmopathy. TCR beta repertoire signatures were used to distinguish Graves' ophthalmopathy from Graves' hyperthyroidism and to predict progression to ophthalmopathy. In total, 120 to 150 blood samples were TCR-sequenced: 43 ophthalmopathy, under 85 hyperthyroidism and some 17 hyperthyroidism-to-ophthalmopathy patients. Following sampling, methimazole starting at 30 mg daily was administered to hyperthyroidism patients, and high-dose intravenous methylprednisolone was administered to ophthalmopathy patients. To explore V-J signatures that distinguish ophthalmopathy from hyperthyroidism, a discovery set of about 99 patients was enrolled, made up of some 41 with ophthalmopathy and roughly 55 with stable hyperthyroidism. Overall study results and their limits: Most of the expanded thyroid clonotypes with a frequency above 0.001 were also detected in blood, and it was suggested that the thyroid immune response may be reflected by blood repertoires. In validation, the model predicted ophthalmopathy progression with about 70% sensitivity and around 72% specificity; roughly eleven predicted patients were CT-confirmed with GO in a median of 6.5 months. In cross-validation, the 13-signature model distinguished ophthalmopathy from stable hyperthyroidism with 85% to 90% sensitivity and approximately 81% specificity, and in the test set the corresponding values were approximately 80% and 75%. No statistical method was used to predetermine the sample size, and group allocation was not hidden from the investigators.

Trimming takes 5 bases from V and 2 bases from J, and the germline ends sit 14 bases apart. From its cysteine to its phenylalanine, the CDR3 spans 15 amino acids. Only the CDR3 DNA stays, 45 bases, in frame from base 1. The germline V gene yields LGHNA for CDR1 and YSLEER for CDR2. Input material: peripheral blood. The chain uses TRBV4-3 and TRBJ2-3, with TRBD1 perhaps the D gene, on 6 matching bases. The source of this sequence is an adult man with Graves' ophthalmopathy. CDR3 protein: CASSSTGWVTDTQYF. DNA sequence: TGCGCCAGCAGCTCTACAGGGTGGGTCACAGATACGCAGTATTTT.